This TCR beta chain was profiled in a study of OX40 agonist ivuxolimab in advanced cancers. Turning to the overall study: Ivuxolimab, which targeted the costimulatory receptor OX40 (CD134), was an agonistic, fully human IgG2 monoclonal antibody. Intravenous ivuxolimab was administered to patients every 2 weeks at six dose levels: 0.01, 0.1, 0.3, 1.5, 3 and 10 mg/kg. Of the approximately 50 patients in dose escalation, 19 had hepatocellular carcinoma, roughly 15 had melanoma, 9 had renal cell carcinoma and 9 had head and neck cancer. In the dose-escalation cohort, more than 75% of patients were male, and the mean age was roughly 60 years, with a range of roughly 23 to 85. Patients were allowed to have had prior anti-PD-1, anti-PD-L1 or anti-CTLA-4 therapy, and approximately 40% of the dose-escalation patients had been treated with checkpoint inhibitors. Partial responses were achieved by three dose-escalation patients, of whom one had hepatocellular carcinoma and two had cutaneous melanoma. Peripheral TCRbeta sequencing was intended to test whether TCR sequence diversity was altered and clonal T-cell expansion was caused by ivuxolimab. The paper reports the monotherapy dose-escalation portion (N of about 54 patients) of the phase I ivuxolimab trial. Overall study results and their limits: After ivuxolimab, expanded clones were on average more numerous among CD8+ T cells than among CD4+ T cells. In partial responders in the 0.1-3.0 mg/kg groups, normalized peripheral clonal expansion was found to be among the lowest, especially among CD8+ T cells. The antigen specificity of the peripheral T cells that underwent clonal expansion was not determined. At doses from 0.1 to 3.0 mg/kg, clonal expansion was seen in both CD4+ and CD8+ blood T cells between baseline and week 6. Low levels of normalized T-cell clonal expansion were also seen in some patients who did not respond.

Patients with autoimmune disease history or receiving systemic immunosuppression were excluded from the trial. In every dose cohort, peripheral blood was drawn for TCR sequencing at baseline, cycle 4 day 1, and cycle 7 day 1. Samples were obtained from an open-label, multicenter, first-in-human phase I dose-escalation trial of ivuxolimab. Adults with locally advanced or metastatic head and neck squamous cell, hepatocellular, melanoma or renal cell carcinoma were enrolled in the trial. Before TCR sequencing, CD4+ T cells and CD8+ T cells from peripheral blood were sorted into separate populations. This clone was counted once. Its specific antigen is unknown. The input lacks base qualities; no much larger clone sits a single base away. The germline ends are 11 bases apart after V is trimmed by 5 bases and J by 2 bases. Based on the germline V gene (reference sequence), the CDR1 and CDR2 sequences are SEHNR and FQNEAQ. The CDR3 covers 14 residues, taking in both the cysteine and the phenylalanine. Only the CDR3 region is kept as DNA, spanning 42 bases read in frame from base 1.

For sequencing of the TCRbeta CDR3 region, genomic DNA was extracted from the sorted cells. TCRbeta CDR3 regions were sequenced using the immunoSEQ Assay. In its TCRdb copy, this immuneACCESS table keeps in-frame sequences only and misses some clones. Where compared with another copy, unresolved V genes explain less than half of these, and the others have no known cause. This sample holds over 65,000 clones; roughly four fifths were observed only once. 5.5% to 6% of the sample goes to the ten largest clones. Source: CD4+ or CD8+ T cells sorted from blood, taken in a trial of the OX40 agonist ivuxolimab. The origin of this receptor is an adult with an advanced solid tumor such as melanoma, head and neck, liver or kidney cancer. The chain couples TRBV7-9 to TRBJ2-3; TRBD2 is perhaps the D gene, given 5 matching bases. The CDR3 amino acid sequence is: CASSQALATDTQYF. The bases are TGTGCCAGCAGCCAGGCGCTAGCCACAGATACGCAGTATTTT.